What follows describes a single TCR beta chain. Its matching antigen is unknown. Here immunoSEQ multiplex PCR was the method, and the copy in TCRdb shows in-frame clones only, minus some. Of 100,000 to 120,000 clones detected, 90% to 95% appear once; the ten largest clones hold roughly 0.5%. The CDR3 loop spans 15 amino acids. CDR1 is MNHNS, CDR2 SASEGT, per germline. J lost 7 bases, V lost 6 bases, and 5 bases had no gene match. This specimen comes from a study of graft-versus-host responses after intestinal transplantation. Background on the study: Recipients had transplants, and these were multivisceral, liver-intestinal, or isolated intestinal. For around 3 years after anti-thymocyte globulin induction, all recipients took tacrolimus and steroids. Regarding the study as a whole: Graft-versus-host to host-versus-graft clonal ratios in allografts were high in patients with graft-donor T cell macrochimerism. Detection of GvH clones occurred in recipient marrow, and some had their first appearance in ileum or blood.

The chain uses TRBV6-1 and TRBJ2-1, with TRBD2 matching 14 bases. The TCR sequence derives from a human donor who received an intestinal transplant. The source material was unstimulated CD8+ T cells sorted from spleen or lymph node cells, sampled before intestinal transplant. CDR3 sequence reads: CASSHGTSGRNEQFF. Here the CDR3 DNA reads TGTGCCAGCAGCCACGGGACTAGCGGGAGAAATGAGCAGTTCTTC.